A selection of T cell receptor beta chains follows, all from one sample in a study of CD8 T cells in Susac syndrome. MiXCR, applied by TCRdb to the immunoSEQ multiplex PCR reads, yields one record per CDR3 protein. The sample yields approximately 170,000 distinct CDR3 sequences, approximately 94% seen once. Sample: CD4+ T cells from PBMCs. The receptors here all came from a human donor with multiple sclerosis. CDR3s include the opening cysteine and the closing phenylalanine or tryptophan. D genes are given only for firm matches. Only part of the rows carry a size: once, few, many, or a class if the clone is expanded.

clone size,V gene,J gene,D gene,CDR3 DNA,CDR3 protein
-,TRBV4-2,TRBJ2-1,TRBD2,TGTGCCAGCGGCGCGGGAGTCCCTACATATGAGCAGTTCTTC,CASGAGVPTYEQFF
-,TRBV30,TRBJ1-5,-,TGTGCCTGGAGTACAAACAGGGACCAGCCCCAGCATTTT,CAWSTNRDQPQHF
-,TRBV18,TRBJ1-1,TRBD1,TGTGCCAGCTCACCACAAGGACAGGCGAACACTGAAGCTTTCTTT,CASSPQGQANTEAFF
-,TRBV24-1,TRBJ2-7,-,TGTGCCACCAGTGATGGGTCCTCCTACGAGCAGTACTTC,CATSDGSSYEQYF
-,TRBV4-3,TRBJ2-7,-,TGCGCCAGCAGCTCAGCTTTCAGGGGCTACGAGCAGTACTTC,CASSSAFRGYEQYF
-,TRBV12-3/TRBV12-4,TRBJ2-1,-,TGTGCCAGCAGTTTAACGGACACCGACAATGAGCAGTTCTTC,CASSLTDTDNEQFF
-,TRBV10-3,TRBJ1-1,-,TGTGCCATCAGTGGTACAGGGAACACTGAAGCTTTCTTT,CAISGTGNTEAFF
-,TRBV20-1,TRBJ2-3,TRBD2,TGCAGTGCTAGATCCCCTAGCGGGAACACAGATACGCAGTATTTT,CSARSPSGNTDTQYF
-,TRBV9,TRBJ2-1,-,TGTGCCAGCAGCGTAGTCAACCTGGGGAATGGTGAGCAGTTCTTC,CASSVVNLGNGEQFF
-,TRBV29-1,TRBJ1-1,TRBD1,TGCAGCGTTGTGGGACAGTATAAGGAATCGGCTTTCTTT,CSVVGQYKESAFF
-,TRBV29-1,TRBJ1-5,-,TGCAGCGTTGAACGGGAAGAAGGACAGCCCCAGCATTTT,CSVEREEGQPQHF
-,TRBV6-1,TRBJ1-1,-,TGTGCCACCTACGTCGGGAACACTGAAGCTTTCTTT,CATYVGNTEAFF
-,TRBV6-6,TRBJ1-5,TRBD1,TGTGCCAGCAGTTACGGGACAGCTTATAGCAATCAGCCCCAGCATTTT,CASSYGTAYSNQPQHF
-,TRBV24-1,TRBJ2-3,-,TGTGCCATCACACATCGGGGCACAGATACGCAGTATTTT,CAITHRGTDTQYF
-,TRBV6-2/TRBV6-3,TRBJ2-5,-,TGTGCCAGCACGCTCGGACCGTCGTGGAGAGAGACCCAGTACTTC,CASTLGPSWRETQYF
-,TRBV12-3/TRBV12-4,TRBJ2-1,-,TGTGCCAGCAGTTTACCCCCAATAAATGAGCAGTTCTTC,CASSLPPINEQFF
-,TRBV28,TRBJ2-4,TRBD1,TGTGCCAGCAGCTCCTTTGGACAGGGGTTTGCCAAAAACATTCAGTACTTC,CASSSFGQGFAKNIQYF
-,TRBV6-2/TRBV6-3,TRBJ1-4,-,TGTGCCAGCAGTTACGGCACAGCTGATGAAAAACTGTTTTTT,CASSYGTADEKLFF
-,TRBV20-1,TRBJ2-5,-,TGCAGTGCTGGATTGAGGAGGCAAGAGACCCAGTACTTC,CSAGLRRQETQYF
-,TRBV29-1,TRBJ1-2,-,TGCAGCGTTGTGAGGGACTATGGCTACACCTTC,CSVVRDYGYTF
-,TRBV3-1,TRBJ1-1,-,TGTGCCAGCAGCCAGCACCGGGACGGAGCTGAAGCTTTCTTT,CASSQHRDGAEAFF
-,TRBV12-3/TRBV12-4,TRBJ2-2,-,TGTGCCAGCAGTTTTAGTGGGGCCCAATTCACCGGGGAGCTGTTTTTT,CASSFSGAQFTGELFF
few,TRBV6-1,TRBJ2-2,TRBD1,TGTGCCAGCAAAAAACAGGGGCGAACCGGGGAGCTGTTTTTT,CASKKQGRTGELFF
-,TRBV30,TRBJ1-3,-,TGTGCCTGGATAAGGGTGGGAAACACCATATATTTT,CAWIRVGNTIYF
-,TRBV29-1,TRBJ2-1,-,TGCAGCTCCTTCGGGACCCCGAGCTCCTACAATGAGCAGTTCTTC,CSSFGTPSSYNEQFF
-,TRBV2,TRBJ1-2,TRBD1,TGTGCCAGCAGTGAAAGGCAGGGGGCGAGAGGCTACACCTTC,CASSERQGARGYTF
-,TRBV20-1,TRBJ2-5,TRBD1,TGCAGTGCAGAGAGGGGACAGGGGCGCAGGGAGACCCAGTACTTC,CSAERGQGRRETQYF
-,TRBV27,TRBJ2-3,-,TGTGCCAGCAGGGTCAATCGCTTAAGCACAGATACGCAGTATTTT,CASRVNRLSTDTQYF
-,TRBV12-5,TRBJ1-1,TRBD1,TGTGCTAGTGGACGAACAGGGGACACTGAAGCTTTCTTT,CASGRTGDTEAFF
-,TRBV7-9,TRBJ2-3,-,TGTGCCAGCAGCCAGGCCGGGGGAAAGGCAGATACGCAGTATTTT,CASSQAGGKADTQYF
-,TRBV20-1,TRBJ1-2,-,TGCAGTGCTAGAGACGGTGCGGTGAACTATGGCTACACCTTC,CSARDGAVNYGYTF
-,TRBV5-1,TRBJ2-3,TRBD2,TGCGCCAGCAGCTACAGGACTAGCGGGAGTTACCCCACAGATACGCAGTATTTT,CASSYRTSGSYPTDTQYF
-,TRBV12-3/TRBV12-4,TRBJ2-2,-,TGTGCCAGCAGTTTACAAGGGATCACCGGGGAGCTGTTTTTT,CASSLQGITGELFF
-,TRBV30,TRBJ2-5,-,TGTGCCTGGACAGGGGAAACGTTCGAGACCCAGTACTTC,CAWTGETFETQYF
-,TRBV6-2/TRBV6-3,TRBJ1-3,-,TGTGCCAGCATGCGGGGAACTGGAAACACCATATATTTT,CASMRGTGNTIYF
-,TRBV29-1,TRBJ2-1,-,TGCAGCGTTACCCGCGGGTACGCCGGAACCTACAATGAGCAGTTCTTC,CSVTRGYAGTYNEQFF
-,TRBV15,TRBJ2-3,-,TGTGCCACCAGCAGAGATGGGGATACGCAGTATTTT,CATSRDGDTQYF
-,TRBV24-1,TRBJ1-1,TRBD1,TGTGCCACCAGAGACGGACAGGCCGACGCTGAAGCTTTCTTT,CATRDGQADAEAFF
-,TRBV29-1,TRBJ1-1,TRBD1,TGCAGCGTATTAAGGGACAGCATGAACACTGAAGCTTTCTTT,CSVLRDSMNTEAFF
-,TRBV3-1,TRBJ2-5,TRBD2,TGTGCCAGCAGCCAAGGATCGGGGGGGGGCGAGACCCAGTACTTC,CASSQGSGGGETQYF
-,TRBV21-1,TRBJ1-2,-,TGTGCCAGCAGCCGACACCCGACAGGACAAGGAGATAACTATGGCTACACCTTC,CASSRHPTGQGDNYGYTF
-,TRBV5-1,TRBJ1-5,-,TGCGCCAGCAGCTTATCAGGGACCTTGGGATCGCCCCAGCATTTT,CASSLSGTLGSPQHF
-,TRBV20-1,TRBJ2-7,TRBD2,TGCAGTGCTAGAGGGATCGGGACTAGCGGCAACGAGCAGTACTTC,CSARGIGTSGNEQYF
-,TRBV27,TRBJ2-5,TRBD1,TGTGCCAGCAGTACCCAGGACAGGGGCGAGACCCAGTACTTC,CASSTQDRGETQYF
-,TRBV12-3/TRBV12-4,TRBJ1-1,-,TGTGCCAGCAGCCGTATCACCGGGAGCCAAGCTTTCTTT,CASSRITGSQAFF
-,TRBV9,TRBJ2-1,TRBD1,TGTGCCAGCAGCGTCGTCGGGACAGTCGGGAATGAGCAGTTCTTC,CASSVVGTVGNEQFF
-,TRBV10-3,TRBJ1-3,-,TGTGCCATCAGTGATCGGTCCGCAGGAGGAAACACCATATATTTT,CAISDRSAGGNTIYF
-,TRBV7-2,TRBJ2-3,-,TGTGCCGCCGGGGGCGCATGGGGGGATACGCAGTATTTT,CAAGGAWGDTQYF
few,TRBV20-1,TRBJ2-4,-,TGCAGTGCTAGCCGAGCAGGAACAAACATTCAGTACTTC,CSASRAGTNIQYF
-,TRBV5-6,TRBJ1-1,-,TGTGCCAGCAGCTTGTTGGGGGCCAGTATGAACACTGAAGCTTTCTTT,CASSLLGASMNTEAFF
-,TRBV27,TRBJ2-1,-,TGTGCCAGCAGTTTATCTCGTTTGCGTATTGAATGGGTCAATGAGCAGTTCTTC,CASSLSRLRIEWVNEQFF
-,TRBV3-1,TRBJ2-7,TRBD2,TGTGCCAGCAGCCCGAGACTAGCGGGAGAGAGGGAGCAGTACTTC,CASSPRLAGEREQYF